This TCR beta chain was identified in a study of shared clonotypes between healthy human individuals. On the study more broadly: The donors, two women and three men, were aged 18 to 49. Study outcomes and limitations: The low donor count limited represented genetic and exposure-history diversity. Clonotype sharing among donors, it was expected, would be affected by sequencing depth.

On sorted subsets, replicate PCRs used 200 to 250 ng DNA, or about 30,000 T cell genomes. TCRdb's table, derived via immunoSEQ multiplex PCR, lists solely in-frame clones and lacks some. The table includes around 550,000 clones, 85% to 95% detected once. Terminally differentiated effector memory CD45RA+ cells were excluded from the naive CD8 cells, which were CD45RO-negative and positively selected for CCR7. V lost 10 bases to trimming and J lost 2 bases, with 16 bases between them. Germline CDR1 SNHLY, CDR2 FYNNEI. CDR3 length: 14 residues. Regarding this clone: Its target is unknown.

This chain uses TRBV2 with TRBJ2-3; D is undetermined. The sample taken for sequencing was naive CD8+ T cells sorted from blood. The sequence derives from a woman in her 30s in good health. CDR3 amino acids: CANWTTHTTDTQYF. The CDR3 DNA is TGTGCCAACTGGACGACACACACCACAGATACGCAGTATTTT.